This T cell receptor beta chain was recorded in a study of Ad26.COV2.S vaccination and SARS-CoV-2 variants. Study summary: Intramuscular Ad26.COV2.S doses were given once or twice, 56 days apart. Broader study findings: Breadth and depth estimates from TCRs may understate total T cell responses. Substantial breadth was reportedly displayed by spike-specific CD8+ and CD4+ T cell responses after vaccination.

Repertoires were generated with immunoSEQ multiplex PCR, while TCRdb's copy carries only in-frame clones and drops some. The sample lists some 640,000 clones; more than 80% were seen once. Germline V CDR1 and CDR2: GTSNPN, SVGIG (reference sequence). The V end lost 3 bases, the J end lost 7 bases, and 12 bases lay between the germline ends. The CDR3 totals 13 residues. Treatment indicated: some 20 received Ad26.COV2.S at low or high dose, single or two shots; 5 received placebo; per-sample allocation not given. The samples were gathered on day 63 after the first injection of vaccine or placebo. A Boston donor was an adult aged 18-55 years. Worth noting for this clone: Its antigen remains unidentified.

The sequence came from a person between 18 and 65 years old who received the Ad26.COV2.S COVID-19 vaccine or a placebo. The starting material was peripheral blood, obtained in a trial of Ad26.COV2.S vaccine versus placebo. This rearrangement joins TRBV30 to TRBJ1-4; tentatively, D is TRBD1 (6 bases). The CDR3 loop is CAWSHGQSEKLFF. For the CDR3, the DNA is TGTGCCTGGAGCCATGGACAGTCTGAAAAACTGTTTTTT.